The next 28 T cell receptor beta chains were all read from a single sample in a study of T cells in Graves' hyperthyroidism and ophthalmopathy. TCR beta CDR3 region amplification was performed from RNA transcripts. An initial round of RT-PCR targeting the TCR CDR3 relied on the HTBI primer set. Each CDR3 protein is one row after TCRdb ran MiXCR on the multiplex PCR reads. The sample yields roughly 250,000 distinct CDR3 sequences, over 20% seen once. Sample: blood. The receptors derive from a man aged 25 to 45 with Graves' ophthalmopathy.

This clonotype was counted at least ten times. This rearrangement joins TRBV28 to TRBJ2-1; D not resolved. Looked up from germline, CDR1 is MDHEN and CDR2 is SYDVKM. V lost 5 bases and J 4 bases, leaving 12 bases between the germline ends. The CDR3 has 14 amino acids. CDR3 amino acids: CASSRERKYNEQFF. The DNA for the CDR3 is TGTGCCAGCAGTCGCGAGAGGAAGTACAATGAGCAGTTCTTC.

This clonotype was seen many times. The chain carries TRBV11-2 and TRBJ2-7, with 9 bases fitting TRBD1. This CDR3 comprises 14 residues. Trimming took 5 bases from V and 3 from J; bases not matched to a gene: 5. CDR1 and CDR2 from the germline V gene are SGHAT and FQNNGV. The chain's CDR3 is CASSPNRGLYEQYF. The CDR3 DNA sequence: TGTGCCAGCAGCCCAAACAGGGGGCTCTACGAGCAGTACTTC.

The chain employs TRBV6-6 and TRBJ2-1; D is perhaps TRBD2 (6 bases). Trimming cost V 2 bases and J 6 bases, with 14 bases left between them. This CDR3 comprises 15 residues. Germline V gene data show CDR1 as MNHNY and CDR2 as SVGAGI (reference sequence). The CDR3 protein is CASSYGLGAGNEQFF. CDR3 coding DNA: TGTGCCAGCAGTTACGGATTGGGAGCGGGCAATGAGCAGTTCTTC.

This clonotype was seen a handful of times. The chain uses TRBV30 and TRBJ2-1; the match to TRBD2 covers 9 bases. CDR3 length: 17 amino acids. Germline V CDR1 and CDR2: GTSNPN, SVGIG (reference sequence). The ends lost 2 bases at V and 1 base at J; junction bases unmatched: 9. For the CDR3, the DNA is TGTGCCTGGAGTACCTCCCCGACTAGCGGTTCCTACAATGAGCAGTTCTTC. The encoded protein is CAWSTSPTSGSYNEQFF. The variable domain in full, completed from reference TRBV30 and TRBJ2-1, reads SQTIHQWPATLVQPVGSPLSLECTVEGTSNPNLYWYRQAAGRGLQLLFYSVGIGQISSEVPQNLSASRPQDRQFILSSKKLLLSDSGFYLCAWSTSPTSGSYNEQFFGPGTRLTVL.

This clonotype was detected many times. The CDR3 DNA reads TGTGCCAGCAGCCCCTCAGCCGGGGGAATCTCCGAGCAGTACTTC. Residues: CASSPSAGGISEQYF. The chain employs TRBV3-1 and TRBJ2-7; D might be TRBD2 (6 bases). The germline V and J ends were trimmed by 4 bases and 6 bases, with 19 bases remaining between them. CDR1 LGHDT and CDR2 YNNKEL come from the germline V gene (reference sequence). The CDR3 is made up of 15 amino acids.

The chain recombines TRBV5-1 with TRBJ2-3; no reliable D call. Trimming pared 8 bases from V and 3 bases from J, leaving 7 bases between. The CDR3 has 11 amino acids. Germline V gives CDR1 SGHRS, CDR2 YFSETQ. The CDR3 spells CASKVTDTQYF. In DNA, the CDR3 is TGCGCCAGTAAGGTGACAGATACGCAGTATTTT.

This rearrangement joins TRBV30 to TRBJ2-5; 8 bases fit TRBD2. The junction had 7 bases not matched to a gene; V was cut back by 6 bases and J by 4 bases. There are 13 residues in the CDR3. CDR1 and CDR2 from the germline V gene are GTSNPN and SVGIG (reference sequence). CDR3: CACGLALAETQYF. CDR3 DNA sequence: TGTGCCTGCGGACTAGCCTTAGCAGAGACCCAGTACTTC.

The gene calls are TRBV7-6 and TRBJ1-1; D possibly corresponds to TRBD1 (6 bases). This CDR3 contains 15 residues. Looked up from germline, CDR1 is SGHVS and CDR2 is FNYEAQ. With 5 bases removed from V and 1 base from J, the gap between germline ends came to 14 bases. CDR3 residues: CASSLRDTQNTEAFF. The DNA for the CDR3 is TGTGCCAGCAGCCTTCGGGACACCCAGAACACTGAAGCTTTCTTT. Full variable domain (remainder filled in from reference TRBV7-6 and TRBJ1-1): GAGVSQSPRYKVTKRGQDVALRCDPISGHVSLYWYRQALGQGPEFLTYFNYEAQQDKSGLPNDRFSAERPEGSISTLTIQRTEQRDSAMYRCASSLRDTQNTEAFFGQGTRLTVV.

Many counts were recorded for this clonotype. V and J are TRBV5-1 and TRBJ1-1; 8 bases map to TRBD1. V shed 2 bases, J shed 0 bases, and the junction held 6 bases outside the gene matches. The CDR3 runs 16 residues. The germline V gene encodes CDR1 SGHRS and CDR2 YFSETQ. CDR3 region: CASSFAGGTVNTEAFF. DNA of the CDR3: TGCGCCAGCAGCTTTGCAGGGGGCACCGTGAACACTGAAGCTTTCTTT.

CDR3 in amino acids: CASSDLGLIAKNIQYF. The DNA of the CDR3 is TGTGCCAGCAGTGATCTGGGGCTCATAGCCAAAAACATTCAGTACTTC. The chain recombines TRBV2 with TRBJ2-4; TRBD1 is a possible D gene (5 bases). The CDR3 loop spans 16 amino acids. Germline V lookup: CDR1 SNHLY, CDR2 FYNNEI. The V gene lost 3 bases and the J gene lost 0 bases, with 12 bases spanning the gap.

The rearrangement joins TRBV2 to TRBJ2-2, with 14 bases identical to TRBD2. With 7 bases clipped from V and 7 bases from J, the junction kept 2 bases outside the gene matches. Germline V gives CDR1 SNHLY, CDR2 FYNNEI. The length of the CDR3 is 14 residues. CDR3 nucleotides: TGTGCCAGCATCGGGACTAGCGGGGGCGGGGAGCTGTTTTTT. This codes for CASIGTSGGGELFF.

This chain connects TRBV12-5 to TRBJ2-1; D may be TRBD2 (5 bases). Germline-derived CDR1 and CDR2 are LGHNT and FRNRAP. V dropped 0 bases and J dropped 9 bases, with 24 bases sitting between them. The CDR3 totals 18 residues. CDR3 bases: TGTGCTAGTGGTTTGGTCCCGCTAGCCGTGATGTCTCGTAGTGAGCAGTTCTTC. Translated, it gives CASGLVPLAVMSRSEQFF.

This clonotype was recorded a few times. This chain uses TRBV6-6 with TRBJ1-4; D is ambiguous. The CDR3 runs to 15 residues. Germline V CDR1 and CDR2: MNHNY, SVGAGI (reference sequence). Deletions cut 0 bases from V and 7 bases from J, with 12 bases between. CDR3: CASSYSNRAVEKLFF. In DNA form, the CDR3 reads TGTGCCAGCAGTTACTCGAATAGGGCAGTTGAAAAACTGTTTTTT.

This clonotype has at least ten counts. J is TRBJ2-7 and V is TRBV2; TRBD1 matches at 8 bases. Germline V CDR1 and CDR2: SNHLY, FYNNEI. V lost 3 bases and J lost 6; bases outside the gene matches: 7. The CDR3 sequence is 14 residues long. CDR3 sequence: CASSEETGAVEQYF. Written as DNA, the CDR3 is TGTGCCAGCAGTGAGGAGACAGGGGCGGTCGAGCAGTACTTC. The full variable domain, its missing parts supplied by reference TRBV2 and TRBJ2-7, is EPEVTQTPSHQVTQMGQEVILRCVPISNHLYFYWYRQILGQKVEFLVSFYNNEISEKSEIFDDQFSVERPDGSNFTLKIRSTKLEDSAMYFCASSEETGAVEQYFGPGTRLTVT.

This clonotype was counted between two and nine times. The chain joins TRBV20-1 to TRBJ2-7; TRBD1 matches 8 bases. Trimming removed 3 bases from V and 4 bases from J; junction bases left unmatched: 8. The CDR3 spans 14 residues. The germline V gene has CDR1 DFQATT and CDR2 SNEGSKA (reference sequence). DNA of the CDR3: TGCAGTGCTAGTGGGGCAGGGGGCGGGTACGAGCAGTACTTC. Its translation is CSASGAGGGYEQYF.

V and J are TRBV20-1 and TRBJ2-7; perhaps TRBD2 as D (6 bases). CDR3 length: 12 residues. From germline, CDR1 is DFQATT and CDR2 SNEGSKA (reference sequence). The CDR3 loop reads CSLQGGTYEQYF. The DNA for the CDR3 is TGCAGCCTACAAGGCGGGACCTACGAGCAGTACTTC.

This clonotype was seen just once. V and J are TRBV5-5 and TRBJ1-1; perhaps TRBD1 as D (5 bases). This CDR3 has 15 amino acids. V lost 1 base, J lost 1 base, and 11 bases lay in between. CDR1 SGHKS and CDR2 YYEKEE come from the germline V gene (reference sequence). CDR3 sequence (DNA): TGTGCCAGCAGCTTGTCTCTGGGGACGAACACTGAAGCTTTCTTT. This translates into CASSLSLGTNTEAFF.

This clonotype was recorded a few times. The CDR3 protein is CSAVSDSNTEAFF. As DNA, the CDR3 is TGCAGCGCGGTTTCTGACTCAAACACTGAAGCTTTCTTT. V usage is TRBV29-1 and J usage is TRBJ1-1; D is unclear. V lost 7 bases to trimming and J lost 2 bases, with 14 bases between them. The CDR3 runs to 13 residues. Germline CDR1 is SQVTM and CDR2 is ANQGSEA.

In this sample, this clonotype turned up many times. This chain links TRBV11-2 with TRBJ2-1; TRBD2 agrees at 10 bases. This CDR3 comprises 15 residues. Per germline, CDR1 SGHAT and CDR2 FQNNGV. With V trimmed by 3 bases and J by 4 bases, 3 bases remained unmatched. In DNA form, the CDR3 reads TGTGCCAGCAGCTTGGCTAGCGGGAGTTACAATGAGCAGTTCTTC. This codes for CASSLASGSYNEQFF.

This clonotype was detected only a few times. V gene TRBV6-5 combines with J gene TRBJ1-4, with TRBD1 as a possible D gene (6 bases). Trimming stripped 0 bases from V and 7 bases from J, with 9 bases between. This CDR3 contains 14 residues. From germline, CDR1 is MNHEY and CDR2 SVGAGI. CDR3 in amino acids: CASSYSNRVEKLFF. In nucleotides, the CDR3 is TGTGCCAGCAGTTACTCGAACAGGGTTGAAAAACTGTTTTTT.

The sample holds a few counts of this clonotype. This chain joins TRBV18 and TRBJ2-2; 9 nucleotides line up with TRBD1. The length of the CDR3 is 16 residues. V shed 3 bases and J 3 bases; nucleotides not matched to a gene: 5. Germline V lookup: CDR1 KGHSH, CDR2 LQKENI. The chain's CDR3 is CASSPPGQGYTGELFF. In DNA, the CDR3 is TGTGCCAGCTCACCCCCGGGACAGGGTTACACCGGGGAGCTGTTTTTT.

This clonotype has a handful of counts. The rearrangement links TRBV6-1 to TRBJ2-1; TRBD2 aligns across 10 bases. The CDR3 runs to 15 residues. Germline V gene data show CDR1 as MNHNS and CDR2 as SASEGT. Trimming took 5 bases from V and 7 from J; bases not matched to a gene: 8. CDR3 loop: CASSSWTSGGNEQFF. The CDR3 DNA sequence: TGTGCCAGCAGTTCGTGGACTAGCGGAGGGAATGAGCAGTTCTTC.

This clonotype was counted between two and nine times. The CDR3 loop is CASSIKWNEQFF. The CDR3 bases are TGTGCCAGTAGTATCAAATGGAATGAGCAGTTCTTC. The chain uses TRBV19 and TRBJ2-1; no clear D. V was pared by 3 bases and J by 7 bases, with 7 bases between. In germline, CDR1 is LNHDA, CDR2 SQIVND (reference sequence). CDR3 size: 12 residues.

The CDR3 nucleotides are TGCAGTGCCCCGGACGGCCCCAATCAGCCCCAGCATTTT. It yields the protein CSAPDGPNQPQHF. The chain joins TRBV20-1 to TRBJ1-5; unclear D gene. Trimming removed 6 bases at V and 3 bases at J, with 12 bases between. This CDR3 has 13 residues. Germline values: CDR1 DFQATT, CDR2 SNEGSKA (reference sequence).

This clonotype appeared many times. This sequence joins TRBV11-2 and TRBJ2-1; 7 bases agree with TRBD2. The CDR3 sequence is 15 residues long. The ends lost 5 bases at V and 2 bases at J; junction bases unmatched: 6. Germline V gene lookup returns CDR1 SGHAT and CDR2 FQNNGV. The DNA for the CDR3 is TGTGCCAGCAGCCCGCCGAGCGGGGCCTACAATGAGCAGTTCTTC. This encodes CASSPPSGAYNEQFF.

The V gene is TRBV9, the J gene TRBJ2-7, with no clear D. V was cut by 3 bases and J by 4 bases, with 14 bases left in between. Looked up from germline, CDR1 is SGDLS and CDR2 is YYNGEE. The CDR3 runs 14 residues. The CDR3 bases are TGTGCCAGCAGCGAGTCGTTAGAACCGTACGAGCAGTACTTC. This translates into CASSESLEPYEQYF.

The chain couples TRBV6-2 or TRBV6-3 to TRBJ2-1; 7 bases are a match to TRBD2. The V gene's germline CDR1 is MNHEY and CDR2 SVGEGT. This CDR3 has 14 residues. V shed 7 bases, J shed 0 bases, and the junction held 3 bases outside the gene matches. DNA of the CDR3: TGTGCCAGCACGGGCGGGAGCTCCTACAATGAGCAGTTCTTC. It yields the protein CASTGGSSYNEQFF.

This clonotype appeared a single time. A much bigger clone sits one base away, suggesting this may be a read error. The chain has TRBV3-1 and TRBJ2-1; no clear D. The germline CDR1 and CDR2 sequences are LGHDT and YNNKEL (reference sequence). Trimming cost V 3 bases and J 3 bases, with 6 bases left between them. The CDR3 length is 13 residues. The CDR3 DNA sequence: TGTGCCAGCAGCCATGGTGGCTACAATGAGCAGTTCTTC. Translation: CASSHGGYNEQFF.